Shown below are 8 T cell receptor beta chains from a single sample sequenced in a study of T cell responses to AZD1222 COVID-19 vaccine. Assay: immunoSEQ multiplex PCR; the TCRdb copy retains only in-frame clones and omits some. The sample consists of 150,000 to 200,000 clones, 90% to 95% of them appearing once. Sequences were derived from peripheral blood, sampled on day 0 of AZD1222 vaccination. The source of these receptors is an adult in good health.

The chain recombines TRBV3-1 (or the pseudogene TRBV3-2) with TRBJ1-2, with D unresolved. The CDR3 extends over 14 amino acids. V was trimmed by 1 base and J by 6 bases, leaving 12 bases between them. The germline CDR1 and CDR2 sequences are LGHDT and YNNKEL (reference sequence). The CDR3 DNA follows: TGTGCCAGCAGCCAAGTCGACCACAGCGATGGCTACACCTTC. It specifies CASSQVDHSDGYTF.

There are a few counts of this clone. The CDR3 does not close with the conserved phenylalanine or tryptophan, likely indicating a read error. The DNA is left out, because the CDR3 cannot be placed on it with certainty; the CDR3 is given as TCRdb lists it. The V gene is TRBV12-5, the J gene TRBJ1-1. Germline CDR1 reads LGHNT; CDR2 reads FRNRAP. From its first to its last residue, the CDR3 has 9 amino acids. The chain's CDR3 is CASGLVRGL.

The chain has TRBV7-2 and TRBJ1-1, with D tentatively TRBD1 (5 bases). Between the trimmed V and J ends, which lost 2 bases and 0 bases, there was a span of 19 bases. The CDR3 is 18 residues long. Germline V gene lookup returns CDR1 SGHTA and CDR2 FQGNSA. The chain's CDR3 is CASSLILGTVGLNTEAFF. DNA of the CDR3: TGTGCCAGCAGCTTAATCCTCGGGACGGTAGGTTTGAACACTGAAGCTTTCTTT.

This chain uses TRBV6-1 with TRBJ1-5; D gene uncertain. This CDR3 has 13 amino acids. Trimming removed 3 bases from V and 4 bases from J, with 7 bases in between. Looked up from germline, CDR1 is MNHNS and CDR2 is SASEGT. CDR3 DNA: TGTGCCAGCAGTGACCCCAATAATCAGCCCCAGCATTTT. Residues: CASSDPNNQPQHF.

CDR3: CASSRLSPSGGFWETQYF. DNA of the CDR3: TGTGCCAGCAGCCGACTGTCCCCTAGCGGGGGGTTCTGGGAGACCCAGTACTTC. The V and J genes are TRBV11-3 and TRBJ2-5; 11 bases are shared with TRBD2. The CDR3 totals 18 residues. With V trimmed by 5 bases and J by 5 bases, 16 bases remained unmatched. Germline V gene lookup returns CDR1 SGHNT and CDR2 YENEEA.

This chain links TRBV4-1 with TRBJ1-5; a weak D match, TRBD1 (5 bases). There are 15 residues in the CDR3. The V end was cut by 2 bases, the J end by 2 bases, with 10 bases between. CDR1 MGHRA and CDR2 YSYEKL come from the germline V gene. CDR3 sequence (DNA): TGCGCCAGCAGCCAATCTACACAGGGCAATCAGCCCCAGCATTTT. Its protein product is CASSQSTQGNQPQHF.

CDR3 nucleotides: TGCGCCAGCAGCCCCACTACTAGCTCCTACAATGAGCAGTTCTTC. Its protein product is CASSPTTSSYNEQFF. This chain links TRBV5-1 with TRBJ2-1, with D perhaps TRBD2 (5 bases). The CDR3 runs 15 residues. V lost 4 bases to trimming and J lost 0 bases, with 11 bases between them. Germline values: CDR1 SGHRS, CDR2 YFSETQ.

This clone was seen a single time. V gene TRBV19 combines with J gene TRBJ1-2; D ambiguous. The CDR3 is 15 amino acids. The germline V gene has CDR1 LNHDA and CDR2 SQIVND (reference sequence). Trimming stripped 3 bases from V and 5 bases from J, with 16 bases between. The CDR3 nucleotides read TGTGCCAGTAGTATGGGATCGGGGAGCGGTTATGGCTACACCTTC. It translates to CASSMGSGSGYGYTF.